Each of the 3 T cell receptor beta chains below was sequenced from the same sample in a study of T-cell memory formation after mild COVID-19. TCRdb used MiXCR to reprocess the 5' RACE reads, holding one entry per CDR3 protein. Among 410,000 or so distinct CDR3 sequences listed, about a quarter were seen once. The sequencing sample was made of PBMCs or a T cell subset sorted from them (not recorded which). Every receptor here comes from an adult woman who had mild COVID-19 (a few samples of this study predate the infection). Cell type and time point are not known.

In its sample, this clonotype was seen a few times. CDR3: CASSLEGATQYF. CDR3 sequence (DNA): TGTGCCAGCAGCTTGGAGGGGGCTACGCAGTATTTT. The V call is TRBV7-9, the J call TRBJ2-3, with D possibly being TRBD1 (7 bases). This CDR3 has 12 amino acids. V lost 3 bases, J lost 8 bases, and 9 bases lay in between. Germline V lookup: CDR1 SEHNR, CDR2 FQNEAQ (reference sequence).

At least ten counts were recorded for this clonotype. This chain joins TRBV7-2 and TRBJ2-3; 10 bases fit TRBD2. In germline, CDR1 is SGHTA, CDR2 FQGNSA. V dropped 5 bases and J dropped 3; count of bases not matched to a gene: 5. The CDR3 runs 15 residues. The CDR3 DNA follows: TGTGCCAGCAGCCCCCTAGCGGGAGTAACAGATACGCAGTATTTT. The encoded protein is CASSPLAGVTDTQYF.

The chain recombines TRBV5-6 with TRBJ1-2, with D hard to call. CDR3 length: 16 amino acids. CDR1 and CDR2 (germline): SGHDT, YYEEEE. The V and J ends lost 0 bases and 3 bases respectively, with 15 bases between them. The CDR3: CASSLANRKVDYGYTF. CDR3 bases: TGTGCCAGCAGCTTGGCCAACCGGAAGGTGGACTATGGCTACACCTTC.